The 21 T cell receptor beta chains below come from one sample, sequenced in a study of blood T cell repertoires in COVID-19. The method was immunoSEQ multiplex PCR; TCRdb's version includes in-frame clones alone and lacks a portion of them. The sample shows about 74,000 clones, around 88% of them seen only once. Material for sequencing was peripheral blood. The origin of the receptors is a woman older than 75 with active or convalescent COVID-19.

This clone was detected a few times. This chain connects TRBV7-9 to TRBJ2-2; D may be TRBD1 (6 bases). Per germline, CDR1 SEHNR and CDR2 FQNEAQ (reference sequence). The V gene lost 0 bases and the J gene lost 1 base, with 15 bases spanning the gap. This CDR3 has 18 residues. The CDR3 DNA reads TGTGCCAGCAGCTTAGCCCGAATAGGACAGTTGAACACCGGGGAGCTGTTTTTT. Encoded protein: CASSLARIGQLNTGELFF.

V and J are TRBV5-1 and TRBJ2-7, with no clear D. The V and J ends lost 1 base and 1 base respectively, with 3 bases between them. The CDR3 is 12 amino acids. In germline, CDR1 is SGHRS, CDR2 YFSETQ. The CDR3 protein is CASSLPSYEQYF. For the CDR3, the DNA is TGCGCCAGCAGCTTGCCTTCCTACGAGCAGTACTTC.

The CDR3 reads CASSDPRQGLGGELFF. Written as DNA, the CDR3 is TGTGCCAGCAGTGACCCCAGACAGGGGTTAGGCGGGGAGCTGTTTTTT. The genes are TRBV25-1 and TRBJ2-2; 8 positions match TRBD1. Per germline, CDR1 MGHDK and CDR2 SYGVNS. V dropped 3 bases and J dropped 7; count of bases not matched to a gene: 10. The CDR3 sequence is 16 residues long. The full variable domain, completed using reference TRBV25-1 and TRBJ2-2, is EADIYQTPRYLVIGTGKKITLECSQTMGHDKMYWYQQDPGMELHLIHYSYGVNSTEKGDLSSESTVSRIRTEHFPLTLESARPSHTSQYLCASSDPRQGLGGELFFGEGSRLTVL.

The chain combines TRBV7-3 with TRBJ2-2; 8 positions agree with TRBD1. Germline CDR1 and CDR2: SGHTA and FQGTGA. V shed 2 bases, J shed 4 bases, and the junction held 3 bases outside the gene matches. There are 15 residues in the CDR3. Here the CDR3 reads CASSLQGAGTGELFF. CDR3 DNA: TGTGCCAGCAGCTTACAGGGGGCCGGCACCGGGGAGCTGTTTTTT.

This rearrangement joins TRBV7-8 to TRBJ2-1; tentatively, D is TRBD2 (5 bases). The germline gives CDR1 SGHVS, CDR2 FQNEAQ. CDR3 length: 13 residues. V lost 2 bases, J lost 4 bases, and 6 bases lay in between. CDR3 DNA: TGTGCCAGCAGCTTACGGGAATACAATGAGCAGTTCTTC. It specifies CASSLREYNEQFF.

J is TRBJ1-2 and V is TRBV7-2; the D gene is possibly TRBD1 (6 bases). This CDR3 has 15 amino acids. V was trimmed by 5 bases and J by 8 bases, leaving 21 bases between them. The V gene's germline CDR1 is SGHTA and CDR2 FQGNSA. In nucleotides, the CDR3 is TGTGCCAGCAGCAAAAGACAGGCAGCCACGGAGGGCTACACCTTC. Translated, it gives CASSKRQAATEGYTF. The full variable domain, completed using reference TRBV7-2 and TRBJ1-2, is GAGVSQSPSNKVTEKGKDVELRCDPISGHTALYWYRQSLGQGLEFLIYFQGNSAPDKSGLPSDRFSAERTGGSVSTLTIQRTQQEDSAVYLCASSKRQAATEGYTFGSGTRLTVV.

This clone appeared once. CDR3 DNA: TGTGCCAGCAGTTACGGGTTAGCGGTAAAACGCCACGAGCAGTACTTC. It encodes CASSYGLAVKRHEQYF. The rearrangement uses TRBV6-5 and TRBJ2-7; D might be TRBD2 (6 bases). Trimming left V 2 bases short and J 5 bases short, with 19 bases between. The CDR3 covers 16 residues. Germline assignment: CDR1 MNHEY and CDR2 SVGAGI.

The rearrangement uses TRBV5-1 and TRBJ2-5; tentatively, D is TRBD1 (5 bases). Germline CDR1 reads SGHRS; CDR2 reads YFSETQ. The CDR3 is 14 amino acids. V was pared by 1 base and J by 5 bases, with 12 bases between. The CDR3 coding sequence is TGCGCCAGCAGCTTGTTTGGGGCGGCGGAGACCCAGTACTTC. It yields the protein CASSLFGAAETQYF.

The chain is built from TRBV5-6 and TRBJ2-3; TRBD2 matches 7 bases. CDR3 length: 14 amino acids. Germline V gene data show CDR1 as SGHDT and CDR2 as YYEEEE. V gave up 0 bases and J gave up 8 bases; unmatched junction bases: 6. The CDR3 sequence is CASSLGTRPATQYF. In DNA, the CDR3 is TGTGCCAGCAGCTTGGGGACTAGGCCTGCTACGCAGTATTTT.

The chain has TRBV10-3 and TRBJ1-5, with a possible D match to TRBD1 (5 bases). V dropped 2 bases and J dropped 7 bases, with 12 bases sitting between them. Germline loops: CDR1 ENHRY, CDR2 SYGVKD. There are 14 residues in the CDR3. CDR3 nucleotides: TGTGCCATCAGTGAGGGTGGGGGGGACCAGCCCCAGCATTTT. It translates to CAISEGGGDQPQHF.

This clone was detected only once. The chain combines TRBV19 with TRBJ1-5; D unclear. The CDR3 covers 16 residues. Per the germline V gene, CDR1 is LNHDA and CDR2 is SQIVND (reference sequence). V lost 5 bases, J lost 2 bases, and 16 bases lay in between. CDR3 nucleotides: TGTGCCAGTAGTCCCGGGCAGGCGGGTGGCAATCAGCCCCAGCATTTT. The encoded protein is CASSPGQAGGNQPQHF.

The chain recombines TRBV11-3 with TRBJ2-2, with 12 nucleotides matching TRBD2. Trimming took 5 bases from V and 4 from J; bases not matched to a gene: 5. CDR3 length equals 16 residues. The germline V gene has CDR1 SGHNT and CDR2 YENEEA. The CDR3 DNA reads TGTGCCAGCAGCCCCGGGACTAGCGGGCTCACCGGGGAGCTGTTTTTT. Protein product: CASSPGTSGLTGELFF.

The V gene is TRBV19, the J gene TRBJ2-7, with 9 bases matching TRBD2. CDR3 length: 18 residues. Germline V lookup: CDR1 LNHDA, CDR2 SQIVND (reference sequence). J lost 2 bases, V lost 0 bases, and 11 bases had no gene match. CDR3: CASSIDNRRLAVPYEQYF. Written as DNA, the CDR3 is TGTGCCAGTAGTATAGATAATAGGAGACTAGCGGTTCCCTACGAGCAGTACTTC. Based on the CDR3 plus reference TRBV19 and TRBJ2-7, the full variable domain is DGGITQSPKYLFRKEGQNVTLSCEQNLNHDAMYWYRQDPGQGLRLIYYSQIVNDFQKGDIAEGYSVSREKKESFPLTVTSAQKNPTAFYLCASSIDNRRLAVPYEQYFGPGTRLTVT.

This clone was detected only once. The chain recombines TRBV7-2 with TRBJ1-3; possible D gene TRBD1, 5 bases. Germline CDR1 SGHTA, CDR2 FQGNSA. The CDR3 loop spans 13 amino acids. V lost 1 base and J lost 8, with 9 bases in between. This CDR3 is CASSLVSGYTIYF. The CDR3 nucleotides are TGTGCCAGCAGCTTAGTATCAGGGTACACCATATATTTT. The variable domain in full, with the rest retrieved from reference TRBV7-2 and TRBJ1-3, is GAGVSQSPSNKVTEKGKDVELRCDPISGHTALYWYRQSLGQGLEFLIYFQGNSAPDKSGLPSDRFSAERTGGSVSTLTIQRTQQEDSAVYLCASSLVSGYTIYFGEGSWLTVV.

The chain couples TRBV4-3 to TRBJ2-7; no clear D. The CDR3 length is 14 residues. V lost 0 bases to trimming and J lost 1 base, with 7 bases between them. Germline V CDR1 and CDR2: LGHNA, YSLEER. The CDR3 DNA reads TGCGCCAGCAGCCAAGATATACGGTCCTACGAGCAGTACTTC. Its translation: CASSQDIRSYEQYF.

This clone was counted a few times. V and J are TRBV29-1 and TRBJ1-2, with D maybe TRBD1 (5 bases). The germline CDR1 and CDR2 sequences are SQVTM and ANQGSEA. The germline V and J ends were trimmed by 4 bases and 5 bases, with 23 bases remaining between them. The CDR3 has 16 amino acids. The CDR3, as DNA: TGCAGCGTTGGGGCCTCCGGAGGGAGATCAGGGTATGGCTACACCTTC. Protein product: CSVGASGGRSGYGYTF.

The J gene is TRBJ1-3, the V gene TRBV20-1; tentatively, D is TRBD1 (5 bases). This CDR3 has 17 amino acids. The germline V gene encodes CDR1 DFQATT and CDR2 SNEGSKA (reference sequence). Trimming cost V 3 bases and J 3 bases, with 21 bases left between them. The CDR3 reads CSASMPIGREGGNTIYF. CDR3 in DNA: TGCAGTGCTAGTATGCCGATCGGCAGGGAAGGTGGAAACACCATATATTTT.

The chain carries TRBV4-3 and TRBJ2-7; a weak D match, TRBD2 (5 bases). Trimming removed 2 bases at V and 0 bases at J, with 17 bases between. Germline V gives CDR1 LGHNA, CDR2 YSLEER. This CDR3 has 17 amino acids. DNA of the CDR3: TGCGCCAGCAGCCAACTCCTGAGGGCGTGCGGCTCCTACGAGCAGTACTTC. Encoded protein: CASSQLLRACGSYEQYF.

The chain has TRBV7-9 and TRBJ1-3; 10 bases line up with TRBD1. This CDR3 is built from 16 residues. Germline V CDR1 and CDR2: SEHNR, FQNEAQ (reference sequence). J lost 0 bases, V lost 5 bases, and 4 bases had no gene match. The DNA for the CDR3 is TGTGCCAGCAGCCCGTGGGACAGGGGCTCTGGAAACACCATATATTTT. Protein product: CASSPWDRGSGNTIYF.

J is TRBJ2-1 and V is TRBV5-1, with 12 bases fitting TRBD1. The V gene's germline CDR1 is SGHRS and CDR2 YFSETQ. V shed 0 bases, J shed 8 bases, and the junction held 12 bases outside the gene matches. The CDR3 consists of 18 residues. CDR3 bases: TGCGCCAGCAGCTTGGGGTGGTTGGTGGGACAGGGGGCCTATGAGCAGTTCTTC. Its translation: CASSLGWLVGQGAYEQFF.

The V and J genes are TRBV7-2 and TRBJ1-2; TRBD1 aligns across 7 bases. The CDR3 length is 13 residues. The germline CDR1 and CDR2 sequences are SGHTA and FQGNSA. Losses at the gene ends were 0 bases for V and 8 bases for J; bases not matched to a gene: 3. The CDR3 DNA reads as TGTGCCAGCAGCTTAGCAGGGGGCAACGGCTACACCTTC. It specifies CASSLAGGNGYTF.